These T cell receptor beta chains were read from a single sample in a study of Ad26.COV2.S vaccination and SARS-CoV-2 variants. Repertoires were generated with immunoSEQ multiplex PCR, while TCRdb's copy carries only in-frame clones and drops some. The sample consists of 430,000 or so clones, more than 80% of them appearing once. The sample in question was peripheral blood, obtained in a trial of Ad26.COV2.S vaccine versus placebo. The origin of the receptors is a person aged 18-65 years who received the Ad26.COV2.S COVID-19 vaccine or a placebo. The CDR3 runs from the conserved cysteine through the conserved F or W. The order of the fields is J gene, clone size, V gene, D gene, CDR3 DNA, CDR3 protein. A D gene is named only where the DNA matches it firmly. Size is omitted from some rows. Given values are once, few, many or a class for expanded clones.

>TRBJ2-7|-|TRBV7-9|TRBD2
TGTGCCAGCAGCTACGTGACGGCTACGGGAGGGGACTACGAGCAGTACTTC
CASSYVTATGGDYEQYF
>TRBJ2-5|-|TRBV6-5|-
TGTGCCTCGAGACGGATTATAGTGGAGACCCAGTACTTC
CASRRIIVETQYF
>TRBJ1-5|-|TRBV6-2/TRBV6-3|-
TGTGCCAGCAGCTTACTCATGGGGTCTAATCAGCCCCAGCATTTT
CASSLLMGSNQPQHF
>TRBJ2-4|-|TRBV19|TRBD1
TGTGCCAGTAGTATCGACAGGGGGCTTAACATTCAGTACTTC
CASSIDRGLNIQYF
>TRBJ2-7|-|TRBV6-5|TRBD2
TGTGCCAGCAGACCTCTAGCGGGAGACGCCTACGAGCAGTACTTC
CASRPLAGDAYEQYF
>TRBJ2-7|-|TRBV5-4|TRBD2
TGTGCCAGCAGCTTGGCCGGGCGGGAGGGCCACGAGCAGTACTTC
CASSLAGREGHEQYF
>TRBJ2-7|-|TRBV7-2|-
TGTGCCAGCAGCTTATTTTCTAGCGACCATTCCTACGAGCAGTACTTC
CASSLFSSDHSYEQYF
>TRBJ1-6|-|TRBV27|-
TGTGCCAGCAGTATAGGAAGGTATAATTCACCCCTCCACTTT
CASSIGRYNSPLHF
>TRBJ1-3|-|TRBV5-1|-
TGCGCCAGCAGCTTGGTTCGGGGAACCTCTGGAAACACCATATATTTT
CASSLVRGTSGNTIYF
>TRBJ1-6|-|TRBV4-3|TRBD1
TGCGCCAGCAGCCCACATAATCCTGGGACAGGGGATTCACCCCTCCACTTT
CASSPHNPGTGDSPLHF
>TRBJ2-7|-|TRBV3-1/TRBV3-2|TRBD2
TGTGCCAGCAGCCAAGGACTGGGACTAGCGGGAGATGAGCAGTACTTC
CASSQGLGLAGDEQYF
>TRBJ2-2|-|TRBV5-1|TRBD2
TGCGCCAGCAGCTTGGCCGGGAGGAGGACCGGGGAGCTGTTTTTT
CASSLAGRRTGELFF
>TRBJ1-3|-|TRBV30|TRBD1
TGTGCCTGGAGTGTGTGGGGGACAGGGCGTGGAAACACCATATATTTT
CAWSVWGTGRGNTIYF
>TRBJ2-7|-|TRBV27|-
TGTGCCAGCAGACGGACAGCAACCTACGAGCAGTACTTC
CASRRTATYEQYF
>TRBJ1-3|-|TRBV7-2|-
TGTGCCAGCAAGCCAGGCCCGGGAAACACCATATATTTT
CASKPGPGNTIYF
>TRBJ1-3|-|TRBV28|-
TGTGCCAGTGGGCAGAGGGGTCCCGGAAACACCATATATTTT
CASGQRGPGNTIYF
>TRBJ2-1|-|TRBV15|TRBD2
TGTGCCACCAGCCCCGGGACTAGCGGGAGCGATGAGCAGTTCTTC
CATSPGTSGSDEQFF
>TRBJ2-1|few|TRBV9|-
TGTGCCAGCAGCGTAGCCAGCAATGAGCAGTTCTTC
CASSVASNEQFF
>TRBJ2-3|-|TRBV5-1|-
TGCGCCAGCAGTTCCTACAGGGCTTCTGCAGATACGCAGTATTTT
CASSSYRASADTQYF
>TRBJ1-1|-|TRBV10-3|-
TGTGCCATCAGAGAACCCCTGAACACTGAAGCTTTCTTT
CAIREPLNTEAFF
>TRBJ1-1|-|TRBV15|-
TGTGCCACCAGCAGGCACGGACGGATTTCTGAAGCTTTCTTT
CATSRHGRISEAFF
>TRBJ2-2|-|TRBV7-6|TRBD2
TGTGCCAGCAGCTTAGGTAGCGGGAGATCGAACACCGGGGAGCTGTTTTTT
CASSLGSGRSNTGELFF
>TRBJ1-5|once|TRBV7-2|TRBD1
TGTGCCAGCAGCTTAGTTGGACAGGGGGGGAATCAGCCCCAGCATTTT
CASSLVGQGGNQPQHF
>TRBJ2-3|-|TRBV5-1|-
TGCGCCAGTGGGCAGACTCTTAGCACAGATACGCAGTATTTT
CASGQTLSTDTQYF
>TRBJ1-6|-|TRBV12-3/TRBV12-4|-
TGTGCCAGCAGTCCCCGTCGGGTGGCACCCCTCCACTTT
CASSPRRVAPLHF
>TRBJ1-4|-|TRBV21-1|-
TGTGCCAGCATCCTACCCGAGCCGGGACAGGGGGTCGAAAAACTGTTTTTT
CASILPEPGQGVEKLFF
>TRBJ2-1|-|TRBV9|TRBD2
TGTGCCAGCAGCGGTCGACTAGCGGGGTCCTACAATGAGCAGTTCTTC
CASSGRLAGSYNEQFF
>TRBJ1-5|-|TRBV19|-
TGTGCCAGTAATAGGGGGGATCAGCCCCAGCATTTT
CASNRGDQPQHF
>TRBJ1-5|-|TRBV2|TRBD1
TGTGCCAGCAGTGTAGGGACAGTTAACAATCAGCCCCAGCATTTT
CASSVGTVNNQPQHF
>TRBJ1-5|-|TRBV12-5|-
TGTGCTAGTGCCTCCGGTAATCAGCCCCAGCATTTT
CASASGNQPQHF
>TRBJ2-3|-|TRBV6-5|-
TGTGCCCCCGGCCGCTTCCCTAGCACAGATACGCAGTATTTT
CAPGRFPSTDTQYF
>TRBJ2-1|-|TRBV3-1/TRBV3-2|TRBD2
TGTGCCAGCAGCCAAGATGGGCTAGCGGGGAATGAGCAGTTCTTC
CASSQDGLAGNEQFF
>TRBJ2-6|-|TRBV4-3|TRBD1
TGCGCCAGCGGGACAGGGCCCTCTGGGGCCAACGTCCTGACTTTC
CASGTGPSGANVLTF
>TRBJ2-5|-|TRBV29-1|-
TGCAGCGCCCGATGGGGAGGCTGGTCGTCCCAAGAGACCCAGTACTTC
CSARWGGWSSQETQYF
>TRBJ2-2|-|TRBV6-2/TRBV6-3|-
TGTGCCAGCAGTTACGGGGCAGGGGAGCTGTTTTTT
CASSYGAGELFF
>TRBJ2-3|-|TRBV5-6|TRBD2
TGTGCCAGCAGCTTTAGCGGGTACACAGATACGCAGTATTTT
CASSFSGYTDTQYF
>TRBJ2-6|-|TRBV6-5|-
TGTGCCAGCAGTTACCGGGGAGTTTCTGGGGCCAACGTCCTGACTTTC
CASSYRGVSGANVLTF
>TRBJ2-1|-|TRBV5-4|-
TGTGCCAGTGCTAGTTTGGGGACGGGACCCCCCAATGAGCAGTTCTTC
CASASLGTGPPNEQFF
>TRBJ1-1|-|TRBV9|-
TGTGCCAGCAGCGTAGGAGCATTGGGGTCGACTGAAGCTTTCTTT
CASSVGALGSTEAFF
>TRBJ1-2|-|TRBV5-4|TRBD1
TGTGCCAGCAGCTCGGACAGGGGGAACTATGGCTACACCTTC
CASSSDRGNYGYTF
>TRBJ1-2|once|TRBV11-2|TRBD1
TGTGCCAGCAGCTCATGGGACAGGGCCGGGGGCTACACCTTC
CASSSWDRAGGYTF
>TRBJ1-4|-|TRBV6-5|TRBD1
TGTGCCAGCAGGCCCACAGGGGCCGCTAATGAAAAACTGTTTTTT
CASRPTGAANEKLFF
>TRBJ2-3|-|TRBV9|TRBD2
TGTGCCAGCAGCGTAGTGCCCACACTAGCGGGAGGGCCTTATACGCAGTATTTT
CASSVVPTLAGGPYTQYF
>TRBJ2-1|-|TRBV2|-
TGTGCCAGCAGTGACTCGGGAGATATAAATGAGCAGTTCTTC
CASSDSGDINEQFF
>TRBJ2-5|-|TRBV9|TRBD2
TGTGCCAGCAGCGTAGGGGGAGGGCGAGAGACCCAGTACTTC
CASSVGGGRETQYF
>TRBJ2-7|once|TRBV13|TRBD2
TGTGCCAGCAGCCGCCTTCTAGCGGGAGGTTACGAGCAGTACTTC
CASSRLLAGGYEQYF
>TRBJ1-1|-|TRBV27|-
TGTGCCAGCAGTTTGGATTCGAACACTGAAGCTTTCTTT
CASSLDSNTEAFF
>TRBJ1-5|few|TRBV6-1|-
TGTGCCAGCAGTGAAGCGGCCGGTTACAATCAGCCCCAGCATTTT
CASSEAAGYNQPQHF
>TRBJ2-7|-|TRBV5-4|-
TGTGCCAGCAGCTTTATTGGAAACTACGAGCAGTACTTC
CASSFIGNYEQYF
>TRBJ1-1|-|TRBV6-5|-
TGTGCCAGCAGTTACTCTGGGGGGTCTGAAGCTTTCTTT
CASSYSGGSEAFF
>TRBJ2-7|-|TRBV5-1|TRBD1
TGCGCCAGCTCCACAGGGGTTTCCTCCTACGAGCAGTACTTC
CASSTGVSSYEQYF